A single sample gave rise to the 27 T cell receptor beta chains below, sequenced in a study of technical replicates of blood from a few donors. Assay used: immunoSEQ multiplex PCR; TCRdb lists only in-frame clones, some missing. The table lists around 76,000 clones, approximately 98% of them singletons. The sequenced sample consisted of T cells isolated from PBMCs. Receptors originate from a human donor in good health.

The chain joins TRBV6-5 to TRBJ1-1; D is possibly TRBD1 (5 bases). The CDR3 has 14 amino acids. The V gene lost 6 bases and the J gene lost 5 bases, with 16 bases spanning the gap. The germline CDR1 and CDR2 sequences are MNHEY and SVGAGI. CDR3 in amino acids: CASRSSLGGTEAFF. CDR3 DNA: TGTGCCAGCAGGTCGTCTCTCGGGGGTACTGAAGCTTTCTTT.

The V call is TRBV30, the J call TRBJ2-3; tentative D call: TRBD2 (6 bases). V was cut by 1 base and J by 6 bases, with 26 bases left in between. The CDR3 has 18 residues. Germline V gives CDR1 GTSNPN, CDR2 SVGIG (reference sequence). The chain's CDR3 is CAWSGSLVGGGPVDTQYF. For the CDR3, the DNA is TGTGCCTGGAGTGGGTCGCTAGTGGGAGGAGGCCCGGTTGATACGCAGTATTTT.

Points on this clone: Other DNA sequences of this sample code for an identical CDR3. The chain employs TRBV27 and TRBJ2-7; D gene ambiguous. The germline V gene encodes CDR1 MNHEY and CDR2 SMNVEV (reference sequence). This CDR3 spans 13 amino acids. The V gene lost 0 bases and the J gene lost 3 bases, with 6 bases spanning the gap. CDR3 nucleotide sequence: TGTGCCAGCAGTTTATCGAGAGGCTACGAGCAGTACTTC. Translating gives CASSLSRGYEQYF.

V is TRBV4-3 and J is TRBJ1-1; D is possibly TRBD1 (6 bases). In germline, CDR1 is LGHNA, CDR2 YSLEER. V lost 4 bases, J lost 1 base, and 10 bases lay in between. The CDR3 has 14 residues. Written as DNA, the CDR3 is TGCGCCAGCAGCCGACTACAGGGGAACACTGAAGCTTTCTTT. Its translation: CASSRLQGNTEAFF.

The J gene is TRBJ1-4, the V gene TRBV9; D ambiguous. V shed 2 bases and J shed 5 bases, with 10 bases lying between them. CDR1 and CDR2 from the germline V gene are SGDLS and YYNGEE. The CDR3 is 14 amino acids. CDR3 coding DNA: TGTGCCAGCAGCGTGAGGCCGATAAATGAAAAACTGTTTTTT. It encodes CASSVRPINEKLFF.

The chain has TRBV9 and TRBJ2-1; 10 bases map to TRBD2. J gave up 9 bases and V 4 bases, and 4 bases lay outside the gene matches. Germline CDR1 is SGDLS and CDR2 is YYNGEE. This CDR3 has 13 amino acids. The DNA of the CDR3 is TGTGCCAGCAGCCCGGGGACTAGCGTTGAGCAGTTCTTC. Translated, it gives CASSPGTSVEQFF.

This CDR3 reads CASSVTSGTYEQYF. The CDR3 DNA sequence: TGCGCCAGCAGCGTGACTAGCGGGACCTACGAGCAGTACTTC. The chain recombines TRBV5-1 with TRBJ2-7; 11 bases fit TRBD2. With V trimmed by 4 bases and J by 2 bases, 2 bases remained unmatched. Germline CDR1 and CDR2: SGHRS and YFSETQ. CDR3 size: 14 residues.

In DNA, the CDR3 is TGTGCCAGCAGTCCCGGGGGCTACGAGCAGTACTTC. It translates to CASSPGGYEQYF. The rearrangement joins TRBV6-6 to TRBJ2-7, with D tentatively TRBD2 (6 bases). The germline V and J ends were trimmed by 5 bases and 3 bases, with 8 bases remaining between them. This CDR3 spans 12 amino acids. The germline gives CDR1 MNHNY, CDR2 SVGAGI (reference sequence).

This clone was seen once. CDR3 loop: CASSLGLRLYEQYF. CDR3 sequence (DNA): TGTGCCAGCAGCTTAGGTCTACGTTTATACGAGCAGTACTTC. This chain uses TRBV7-9 with TRBJ2-7; D is ambiguous. Germline V gene sequence: CDR1 SEHNR, CDR2 FQNEAQ (reference sequence). V shed 1 base and J shed 4 bases, with 11 bases lying between them. The CDR3 is 14 amino acids. The full variable domain, with the rest looked up from reference TRBV7-9 and TRBJ2-7, is DTGVSQNPRHKITKRGQNVTFRCDPISEHNRLYWYRQTLGQGPEFLTYFQNEAQLEKSRLLSDRFSAERPKGSFSTLEIQRTEQGDSAMYLCASSLGLRLYEQYFGPGTRLTVT.

The chain uses TRBV5-8 and TRBJ2-1; D uncertain. Germline V gene data show CDR1 as SGHTS and CDR2 as YDEGEE. The CDR3 is 16 amino acids. V gave up 2 bases and J gave up 7 bases, with 19 bases separating them. This CDR3 reads CASSFARQFIQNEQFF. The CDR3 DNA sequence: TGTGCCAGCAGCTTTGCGCGGCAGTTTATCCAGAATGAGCAGTTCTTC. The variable domain in full, with the rest retrieved from reference TRBV5-8 and TRBJ2-1, is EAGVTQSPTHLIKTRGQQATLRCSPISGHTSVYWYQQALGLGLQFLLWYDEGEERNRGNFPPRFSGRQFPNYSSELNVNALELEDSALYLCASSFARQFIQNEQFFGPGTRLTVL.

The CDR3 loop is CASSLALQGWTEAFF. CDR3 nucleotides: TGTGCCAGCAGCTTAGCGCTACAGGGGTGGACTGAAGCTTTCTTT. The chain is built from TRBV7-2 and TRBJ1-1, with TRBD1 matching 7 bases. The germline CDR1 and CDR2 sequences are SGHTA and FQGNSA. The CDR3 is 15 residues long. Germline trimming cut 0 bases from V and 5 bases from J; bases unmatched to any gene: 6.

The chain joins TRBV10-3 to TRBJ2-7; D call uncertain. V lost 4 bases and J lost 0, with 10 bases in between. The length of the CDR3 is 14 residues. Germline CDR1 ENHRY, CDR2 SYGVKD. CDR3 bases: TGTGCCATCAGTGGAACGGGTAGCTCCTACGAGCAGTACTTC. It specifies CAISGTGSSYEQYF.

The gene calls are TRBV7-9 and TRBJ2-1; 7 bases map to TRBD1. Germline V lookup: CDR1 SEHNR, CDR2 FQNEAQ (reference sequence). The V gene end was trimmed by 0 bases and the J gene end by 7 bases; junction bases not matched to a gene: 3. The CDR3 contains 14 residues. As DNA, the CDR3 is TGTGCCAGCAGCTTAGCCGGGACAGATAATGAGCAGTTCTTC. It encodes CASSLAGTDNEQFF.

The V and J genes are TRBV11-2 and TRBJ2-7; no reliable D call. Trimming left V 6 bases short and J 3 bases short, with 6 bases between. In germline, CDR1 is SGHAT, CDR2 FQNNGV. The length of the CDR3 is 11 residues. The CDR3 sequence is CASSLYYEQYF. CDR3 nucleotide sequence: TGTGCCAGCAGTCTTTACTACGAGCAGTACTTC.

The chain carries TRBV11-3 and TRBJ2-7; 7 bases align to TRBD2. The CDR3 consists of 16 residues. The trim removed 5 bases at V and 3 bases at J, leaving 13 bases unmatched. From germline, CDR1 is SGHNT and CDR2 YENEEA. The CDR3 here is CASSRRGRGTGYEQYF. The DNA of the CDR3 is TGTGCCAGCAGCCGCCGGGGGAGGGGAACGGGCTACGAGCAGTACTTC.

The chain employs TRBV5-1 and TRBJ1-1; a weak D match, TRBD1 (5 bases). This CDR3 is 14 amino acids long. V was pared by 4 bases and J by 7 bases, with 17 bases between. Germline values: CDR1 SGHRS, CDR2 YFSETQ. The DNA of the CDR3 is TGCGCCAGCAGCATGAGCAGGGTTACTGATGAAGCTTTCTTT. It yields the protein CASSMSRVTDEAFF.

V usage is TRBV7-2 and J usage is TRBJ2-2; D might be TRBD2 (5 bases). CDR3 length: 12 amino acids. The germline V gene has CDR1 SGHTA and CDR2 FQGNSA. V was shortened by 5 bases and J by 6 bases, with 7 bases between the two germline ends. This chain's CDR3 is CASSKRAGELFF. CDR3 in DNA: TGTGCCAGCAGCAAGAGGGCCGGGGAGCTGTTTTTT.

V usage is TRBV4-1 and J usage is TRBJ2-3; 9 nucleotides align to TRBD2. CDR3 length: 17 amino acids. From germline, CDR1 is MGHRA and CDR2 YSYEKL. V gave up 2 bases and J gave up 0 bases; unmatched junction bases: 6. The CDR3 reads CASSQQRTSASTDTQYF. The CDR3 nucleotides read TGCGCCAGCAGCCAACAGAGGACTAGCGCAAGCACAGATACGCAGTATTTT.

Only one count was recorded for this clone. The gene calls are TRBV7-8 and TRBJ1-2; D unclear. Trimming removed 1 base from V and 6 bases from J, with 15 bases in between. The CDR3 totals 15 residues. Germline V gene data show CDR1 as SGHVS and CDR2 as FQNEAQ. This chain's CDR3 is CASSLVVGGYNGYTF. DNA for the CDR3: TGTGCCAGCAGCTTAGTAGTAGGCGGATATAATGGCTACACCTTC.

The chain is built from TRBV2 and TRBJ2-5; 11 bases are shared with TRBD1. V gave up 11 bases and J gave up 4 bases; unmatched junction bases: 3. The length of the CDR3 is 12 residues. Germline loops: CDR1 SNHLY, CDR2 FYNNEI. CDR3 sequence (DNA): TGTGCCCGGGGACAGGGGGGAGAGACCCAGTACTTC. Encoded protein: CARGQGGETQYF.

The rearrangement links TRBV29-1 to TRBJ2-5; D gene unclear. Germline assignment: CDR1 SQVTM and CDR2 ANQGSEA. Trimming shortened V by 7 bases and J by 5 bases, and 17 bases separated the two germline ends. There are 13 residues in the CDR3. The DNA of the CDR3 is TGCAGCGGGTCCTACCCGTACTTGGAGACCCAGTACTTC. Its protein product is CSGSYPYLETQYF.

J is TRBJ2-7 and V is TRBV11-2; 8 nucleotides align to TRBD2. The trim removed 5 bases at V and 7 bases at J, leaving 13 bases unmatched. The CDR3 contains 15 residues. CDR1 is SGHAT, CDR2 FQNNGV, per germline. CDR3 residues: CASSLQREGLNEQYF. The CDR3, as DNA: TGTGCCAGCAGCCTCCAACGGGAGGGCCTGAATGAGCAGTACTTC.

This chain connects TRBV4-2 to TRBJ1-2, with 8 bases matching TRBD1. Germline CDR1 LGHNA, CDR2 YNFKEQ. This CDR3 comprises 14 residues. The V segment lost 3 bases and the J segment 4 bases; nucleotides outside the gene matches: 4. The CDR3: CASSHYGQGYGYTF. In DNA form, the CDR3 reads TGTGCCAGCAGCCATTACGGACAGGGCTATGGCTACACCTTC.

The chain recombines TRBV4-1 with TRBJ2-1, with TRBD1 matching over 8 bases. The CDR3 sequence is 15 residues long. The trim removed 4 bases at V and 3 bases at J, leaving 5 bases unmatched. Germline loops: CDR1 MGHRA, CDR2 YSYEKL. CDR3 DNA sequence: TGCGCCAGCAGCCCGCAGGGGGCGAACTACAATGAGCAGTTCTTC. Residues: CASSPQGANYNEQFF.

J is TRBJ2-1 and V is TRBV7-8, with 7 bases that match TRBD1. J was trimmed by 8 bases and V by 1 base; bases with no gene match: 11. The CDR3 sequence is 16 residues long. CDR1 and CDR2 (germline): SGHVS, FQNEAQ. This chain's CDR3 is CASSLGAGGSSDEQFF. In DNA, the CDR3 is TGTGCCAGCAGCTTAGGGGCAGGGGGTTCCTCCGATGAGCAGTTCTTC.

The chain is built from TRBV19 and TRBJ2-5, with 8 bases lining up with TRBD2. V shed 5 bases and J 5 bases; nucleotides not matched to a gene: 10. Germline CDR1 LNHDA, CDR2 SQIVND (reference sequence). The CDR3 is 15 residues long. The CDR3 DNA reads as TGTGCCAGTAGTGCCGCGGCGGGGGGCCTCGAGACCCAGTACTTC. The encoded protein is CASSAAAGGLETQYF.

CDR3 sequence reads: CASSGQGAKGAFF. The DNA for the CDR3 is TGTGCCAGCAGTGGTCAGGGGGCGAAGGGAGCTTTCTTT. The chain has TRBV25-1 and TRBJ1-1; TRBD1 agrees at 8 bases. In germline, CDR1 is MGHDK, CDR2 SYGVNS. The V segment lost 4 bases and the J segment 10 bases; nucleotides outside the gene matches: 8. This CDR3 contains 13 residues.